This T cell receptor (beta chain) was found in a study of blood T cell repertoires in COVID-19. Germline-derived CDR1 and CDR2 are LGHNA and YNFKEQ. The CDR3 extends over 16 amino acids. With V trimmed by 3 bases and J by 4 bases, 8 bases remained unmatched. Sequenced by immunoSEQ multiplex PCR; TCRdb stores in-frame clones only, minus some. The sample shows over 150,000 clones, 84% of them seen only once. The sample holds a few counts of this clone. Seattle patients were enrolled while actively infected and followed longitudinally. Specimen: peripheral blood. This TCR came from a woman of 80 years or more with COVID-19, enrolled during active disease. The V gene is TRBV4-2, the J gene TRBJ2-3; TRBD2 matches 9 bases. CDR3 loop: CASSQAAGGWADTQYF. DNA for the CDR3: TGTGCCAGCAGCCAGGCAGCGGGAGGCTGGGCAGATACGCAGTATTTT.